This TCR beta chain was recovered during a study of T cells in Graves' hyperthyroidism and ophthalmopathy. The hyperthyroidism was newly diagnosed and had lasted under 2 months; the patients were aged 18 to 65. Researchers barred patients who had uncontrolled infection, other autoimmune disease, pregnancy or lactation. Amplification targeted TCR beta CDR3 regions from RNA transcripts. With the HTBI primer set, the TCR CDR3 went through a first round of RT-PCR. Via MiXCR, TCRdb re-called the multiplex PCR reads, giving one row per CDR3 protein. This repertoire shows approximately 500,000 distinct CDR3 sequences, about 45% found once; its top ten account for roughly 7.7%. The V and J ends lost 3 bases and 1 base respectively, with 11 bases between them. This CDR3 is built from 15 residues. The V gene's germline CDR1 is KGHDR and CDR2 SFDVKD.

V is TRBV24-1 and J is TRBJ2-5; the D gene could be TRBD1 or TRBD2 (5 bases each). Sequences were obtained from peripheral blood or thyroid tissue (not recorded which). The sequence derives from a woman aged 18-35 years with Graves' hyperthyroidism. The CDR3 bases are TGTGCCACCAGTGATGGGACCGCGACCCAAGAGACCCAGTACTTC. It yields the protein CATSDGTATQETQYF.